Given below is one T cell receptor beta chain in context. Terminally differentiated effector memory CD45RA+ cells were excluded from the naive CD8 cells, which were CD45RO-negative and positively selected for CCR7. The method was immunoSEQ multiplex PCR; TCRdb's version includes in-frame clones alone and lacks a portion of them. The sample contains 750,000 to 1,000,000 clones, about 91% of which appear only once. This record comes from a study of shared clonotypes between healthy human individuals. Input material: naive CD8+ T cells sorted from blood. This sequence originates from a man aged 25-45 years in good health.

CDR3 in DNA: TGTGCCAGCAGTTGGGCCGCCGGGGAGCTGTTTTTT. Its protein is CASSWAAGELFF. V and J are TRBV27 and TRBJ2-2; the D is unclear. With 4 bases removed from V and 6 bases from J, the gap between germline ends came to 6 bases. The CDR3 extends over 12 amino acids. From germline, CDR1 is MNHEY and CDR2 SMNVEV (reference sequence).